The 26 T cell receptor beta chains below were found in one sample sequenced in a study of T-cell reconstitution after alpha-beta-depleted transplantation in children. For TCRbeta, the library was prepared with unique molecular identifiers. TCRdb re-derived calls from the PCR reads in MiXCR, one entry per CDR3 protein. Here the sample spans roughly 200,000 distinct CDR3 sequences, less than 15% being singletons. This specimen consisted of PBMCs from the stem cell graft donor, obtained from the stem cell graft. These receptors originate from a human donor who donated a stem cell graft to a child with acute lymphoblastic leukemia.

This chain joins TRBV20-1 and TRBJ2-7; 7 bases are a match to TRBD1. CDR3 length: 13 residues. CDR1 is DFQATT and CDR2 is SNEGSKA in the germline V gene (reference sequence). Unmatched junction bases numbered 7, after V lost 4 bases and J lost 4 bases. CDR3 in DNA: TGCAGTGCTATCTCAGGGGGTTTGTACGAGCAGTACTTC. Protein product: CSAISGGLYEQYF.

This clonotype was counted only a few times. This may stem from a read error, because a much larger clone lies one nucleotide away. CDR3 loop: CASSELGAGHTKNSQYF. CDR3 in DNA: TGTGCCAGCAGTGAATTAGGGGCCGGACACACAAAAAACAGTCAGTACTTC. V is TRBV25-1 and J is TRBJ2-4; TRBD1 is a possible D gene (5 bases). CDR3 length: 17 amino acids. Germline CDR1 MGHDK, CDR2 SYGVNS.

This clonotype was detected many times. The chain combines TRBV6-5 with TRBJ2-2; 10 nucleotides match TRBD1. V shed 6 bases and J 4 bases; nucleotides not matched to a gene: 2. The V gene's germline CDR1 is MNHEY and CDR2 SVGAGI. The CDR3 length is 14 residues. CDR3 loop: CASSRQGATGELFF. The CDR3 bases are TGTGCCAGCAGCCGACAGGGGGCCACCGGGGAGCTGTTTTTT.

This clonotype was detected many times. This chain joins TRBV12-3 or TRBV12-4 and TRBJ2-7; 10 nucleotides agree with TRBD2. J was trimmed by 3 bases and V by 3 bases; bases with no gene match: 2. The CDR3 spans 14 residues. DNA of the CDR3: TGTGCCAGCAGTTTGTCTAGCGGGAGCTACGAGCAGTACTTC. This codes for CASSLSSGSYEQYF.

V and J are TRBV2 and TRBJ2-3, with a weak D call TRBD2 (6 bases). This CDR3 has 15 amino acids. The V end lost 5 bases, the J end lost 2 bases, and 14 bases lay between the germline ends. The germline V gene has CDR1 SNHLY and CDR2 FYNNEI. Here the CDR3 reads CASSRPGVLTDTQYF. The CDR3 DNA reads TGTGCCAGCAGTCGACCGGGAGTCCTCACAGATACGCAGTATTTT.

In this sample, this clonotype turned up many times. In nucleotides, the CDR3 is TGCAGTGCTAGACCGCCCGCTCGGGATACGCAGTATTTT. As protein: CSARPPARDTQYF. The J gene is TRBJ2-3, the V gene TRBV20-1; no reliable D call. The CDR3 has 13 amino acids. V was cut by 2 bases and J by 6 bases, with 12 bases left in between. Germline CDR1 is DFQATT and CDR2 is SNEGSKA (reference sequence).

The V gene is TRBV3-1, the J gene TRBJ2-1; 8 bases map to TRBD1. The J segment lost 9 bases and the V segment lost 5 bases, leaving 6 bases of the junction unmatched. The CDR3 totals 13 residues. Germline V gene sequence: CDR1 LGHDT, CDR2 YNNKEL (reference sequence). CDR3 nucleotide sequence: TGTGCCAGCAGCACGGACAGGGATGGTGAGCAGTTCTTC. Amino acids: CASSTDRDGEQFF.

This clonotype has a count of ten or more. DNA of the CDR3: TGTGCCATCAGTGAGTTGACCTTGGGGCTAGCGGAAAATACGCAGTATTTT. Translation gives CAISELTLGLAENTQYF. This sequence joins TRBV10-3 and TRBJ2-3, with 7 bases identical to TRBD2. The CDR3 has 17 amino acids. Germline V gene data show CDR1 as ENHRY and CDR2 as SYGVKD. With 1 base clipped from V and 7 bases from J, the junction kept 14 bases outside the gene matches.

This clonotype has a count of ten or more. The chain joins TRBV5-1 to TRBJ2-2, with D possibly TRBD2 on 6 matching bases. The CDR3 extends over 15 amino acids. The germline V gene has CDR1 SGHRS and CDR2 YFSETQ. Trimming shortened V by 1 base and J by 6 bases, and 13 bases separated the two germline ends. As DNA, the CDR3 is TGCGCCAGCAGCTTGTATGGCGCTAGCGCCGGGGAGCTGTTTTTT. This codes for CASSLYGASAGELFF.

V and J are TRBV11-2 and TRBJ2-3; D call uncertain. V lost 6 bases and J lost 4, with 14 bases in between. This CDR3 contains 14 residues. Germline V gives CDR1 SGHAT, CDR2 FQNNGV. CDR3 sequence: CASRPESPPDTQYF. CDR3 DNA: TGTGCCAGCAGGCCCGAGAGCCCCCCAGATACGCAGTATTTT.

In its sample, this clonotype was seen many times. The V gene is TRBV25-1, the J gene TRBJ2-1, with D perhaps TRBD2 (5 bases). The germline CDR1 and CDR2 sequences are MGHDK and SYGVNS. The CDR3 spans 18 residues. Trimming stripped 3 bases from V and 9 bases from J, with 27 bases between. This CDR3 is CASSDQSQLAPHFSEQFF. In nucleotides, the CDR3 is TGTGCCAGCAGTGACCAATCACAGCTAGCCCCACATTTTAGTGAGCAGTTCTTC.

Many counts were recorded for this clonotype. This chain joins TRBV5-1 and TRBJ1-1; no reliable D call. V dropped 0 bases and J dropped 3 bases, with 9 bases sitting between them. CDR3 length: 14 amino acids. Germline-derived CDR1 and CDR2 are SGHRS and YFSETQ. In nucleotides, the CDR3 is TGCGCCAGCAGCTTGGGGCAGTCGTACACTGAAGCTTTCTTT. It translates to CASSLGQSYTEAFF.

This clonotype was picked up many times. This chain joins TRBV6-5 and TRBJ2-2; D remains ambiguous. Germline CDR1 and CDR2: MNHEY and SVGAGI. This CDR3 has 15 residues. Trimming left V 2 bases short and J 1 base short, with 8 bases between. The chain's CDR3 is CASSYGWGNTGELFF. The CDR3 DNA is TGTGCCAGCAGTTACGGGTGGGGGAACACCGGGGAGCTGTTTTTT.

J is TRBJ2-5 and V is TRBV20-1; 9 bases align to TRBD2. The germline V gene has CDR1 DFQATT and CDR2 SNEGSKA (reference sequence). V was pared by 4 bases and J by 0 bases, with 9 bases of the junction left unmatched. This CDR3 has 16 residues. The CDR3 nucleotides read TGCAGTGCTATCCAATCTAGCGGGAAGTACCAAGAGACCCAGTACTTC. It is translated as CSAIQSSGKYQETQYF.

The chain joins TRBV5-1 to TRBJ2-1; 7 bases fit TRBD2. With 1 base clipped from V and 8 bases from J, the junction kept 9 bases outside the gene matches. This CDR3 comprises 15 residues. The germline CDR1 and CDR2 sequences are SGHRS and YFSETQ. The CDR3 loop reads CASSLSAGVRHEQFF. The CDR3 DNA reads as TGCGCCAGCAGCTTGTCCGCGGGAGTTCGTCATGAGCAGTTCTTC. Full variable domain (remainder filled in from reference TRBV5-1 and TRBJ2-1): KAGVTQTPRYLIKTRGQQVTLSCSPISGHRSVSWYQQTPGQGLQFLFEYFSETQRNKGNFPGRFSGRQFSNSRSEMNVSTLELGDSALYLCASSLSAGVRHEQFFGPGTRLTVL.

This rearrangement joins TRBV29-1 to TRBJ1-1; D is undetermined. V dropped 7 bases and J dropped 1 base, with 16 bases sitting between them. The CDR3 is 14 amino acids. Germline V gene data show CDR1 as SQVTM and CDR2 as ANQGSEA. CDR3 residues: CSGHNRLANTEAFF. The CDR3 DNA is TGCAGCGGTCACAACAGATTAGCGAACACTGAAGCTTTCTTT.

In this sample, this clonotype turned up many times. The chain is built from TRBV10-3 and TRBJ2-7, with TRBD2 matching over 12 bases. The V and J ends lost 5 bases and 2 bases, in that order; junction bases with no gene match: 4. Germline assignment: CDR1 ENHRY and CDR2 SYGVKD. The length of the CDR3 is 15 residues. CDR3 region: CAISPGLAGPYEQYF. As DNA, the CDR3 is TGTGCCATCAGTCCGGGACTAGCGGGCCCCTACGAGCAGTACTTC.

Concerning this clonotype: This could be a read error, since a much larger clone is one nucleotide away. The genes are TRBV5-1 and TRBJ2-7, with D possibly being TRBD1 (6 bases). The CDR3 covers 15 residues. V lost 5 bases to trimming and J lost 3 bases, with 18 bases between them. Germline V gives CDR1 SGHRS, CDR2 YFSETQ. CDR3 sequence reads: CASSPYFMDSYEQYF. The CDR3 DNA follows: TGCGCCAGCAGTCCCTACTTTATGGACAGCTACGAGCAGTACTTC.

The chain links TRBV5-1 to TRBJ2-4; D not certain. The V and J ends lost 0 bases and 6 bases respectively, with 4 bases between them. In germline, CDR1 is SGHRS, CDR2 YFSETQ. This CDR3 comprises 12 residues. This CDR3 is CASSLEANIQYF. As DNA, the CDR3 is TGCGCCAGCAGCTTGGAGGCAAACATTCAGTACTTC.

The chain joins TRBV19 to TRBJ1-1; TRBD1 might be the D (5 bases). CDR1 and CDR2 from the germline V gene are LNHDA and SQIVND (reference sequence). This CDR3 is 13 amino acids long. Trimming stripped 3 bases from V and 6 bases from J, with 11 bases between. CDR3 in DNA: TGTGCCAGTAGTATTTCCAGGGACGCTGAAGCTTTCTTT. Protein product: CASSISRDAEAFF.

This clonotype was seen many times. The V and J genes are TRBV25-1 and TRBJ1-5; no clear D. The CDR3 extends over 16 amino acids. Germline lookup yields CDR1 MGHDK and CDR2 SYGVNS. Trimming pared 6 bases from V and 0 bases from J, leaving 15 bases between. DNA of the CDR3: TGTGCCAGCAGAAGACCGAACCGTTATAGCAATCAGCCCCAGCATTTT. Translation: CASRRPNRYSNQPQHF.

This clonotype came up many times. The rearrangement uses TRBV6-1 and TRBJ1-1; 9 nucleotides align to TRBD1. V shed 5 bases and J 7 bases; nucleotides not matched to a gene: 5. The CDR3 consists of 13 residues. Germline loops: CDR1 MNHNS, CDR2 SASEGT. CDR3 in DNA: TGTGCCAGCAGTAGGGACAGGGAATATGAAGCTTTCTTT. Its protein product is CASSRDREYEAFF.

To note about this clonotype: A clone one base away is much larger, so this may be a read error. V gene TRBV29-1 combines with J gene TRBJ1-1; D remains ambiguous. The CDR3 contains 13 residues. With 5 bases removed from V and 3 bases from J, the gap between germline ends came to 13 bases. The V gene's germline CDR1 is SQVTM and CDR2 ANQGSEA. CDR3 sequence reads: CSVQLDGDTEAFF. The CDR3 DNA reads TGCAGCGTTCAGCTGGACGGAGACACTGAAGCTTTCTTT.

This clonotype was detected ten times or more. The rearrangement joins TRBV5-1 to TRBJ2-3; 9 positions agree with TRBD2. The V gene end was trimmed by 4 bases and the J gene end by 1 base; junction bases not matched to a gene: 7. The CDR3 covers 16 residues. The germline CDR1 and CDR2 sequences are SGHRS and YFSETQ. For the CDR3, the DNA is TGCGCCAGCAGCATGACTAGCGGTCAACGCACAGATACGCAGTATTTT. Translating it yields CASSMTSGQRTDTQYF.

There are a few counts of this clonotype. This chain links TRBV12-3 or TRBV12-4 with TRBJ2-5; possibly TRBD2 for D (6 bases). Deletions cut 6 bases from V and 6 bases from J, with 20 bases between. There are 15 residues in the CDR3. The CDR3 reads CASRSALEGWKTQYF. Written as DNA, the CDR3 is TGTGCCAGCAGATCTGCTCTGGAGGGTTGGAAGACCCAGTACTTC.

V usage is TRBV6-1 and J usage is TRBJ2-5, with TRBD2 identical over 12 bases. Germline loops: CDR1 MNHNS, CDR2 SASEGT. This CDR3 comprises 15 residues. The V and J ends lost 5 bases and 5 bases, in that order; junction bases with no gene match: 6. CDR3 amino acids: CASSRLAGVGETQYF. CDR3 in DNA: TGTGCCAGCAGTCGACTAGCGGGAGTCGGGGAGACCCAGTACTTC.